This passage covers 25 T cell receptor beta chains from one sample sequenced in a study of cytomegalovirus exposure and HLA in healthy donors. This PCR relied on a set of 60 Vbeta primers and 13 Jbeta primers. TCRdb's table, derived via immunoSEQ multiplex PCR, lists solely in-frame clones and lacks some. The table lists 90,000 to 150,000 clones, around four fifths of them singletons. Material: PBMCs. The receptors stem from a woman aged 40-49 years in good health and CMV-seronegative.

In DNA form, the CDR3 reads TGTGCCAGCAGCGAGACGGGGGGGCCGTACAATGAGCAGTTCTTC. Amino acid sequence: CASSETGGPYNEQFF. The V call is TRBV9, the J call TRBJ2-1, with 8 bases identical to TRBD2. Trimming took 3 bases from V and 4 from J; bases not matched to a gene: 6. CDR1 and CDR2 (germline): SGDLS, YYNGEE. The CDR3 is 15 residues long.

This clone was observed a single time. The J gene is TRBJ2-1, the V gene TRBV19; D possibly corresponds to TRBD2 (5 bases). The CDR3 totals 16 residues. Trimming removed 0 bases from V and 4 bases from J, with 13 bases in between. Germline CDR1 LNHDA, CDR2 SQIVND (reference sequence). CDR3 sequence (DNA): TGTGCCAGTAGTATAGATCCCCGGGGAAATTACAATGAGCAGTTCTTC. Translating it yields CASSIDPRGNYNEQFF.

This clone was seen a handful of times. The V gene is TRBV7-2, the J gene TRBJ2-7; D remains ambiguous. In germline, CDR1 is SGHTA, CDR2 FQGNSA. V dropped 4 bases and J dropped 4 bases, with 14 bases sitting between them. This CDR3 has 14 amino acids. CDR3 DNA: TGTGCCAGCAGCTCCCCAGAGGCCCCTTACGAGCAGTACTTC. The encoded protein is CASSSPEAPYEQYF.

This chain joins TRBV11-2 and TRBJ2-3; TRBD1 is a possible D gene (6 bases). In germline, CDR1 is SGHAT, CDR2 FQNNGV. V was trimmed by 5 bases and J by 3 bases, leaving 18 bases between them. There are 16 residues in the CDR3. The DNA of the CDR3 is TGTGCCAGCAGCATCTCGGGACAAACTCCGACAGATACGCAGTATTTT. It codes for CASSISGQTPTDTQYF.

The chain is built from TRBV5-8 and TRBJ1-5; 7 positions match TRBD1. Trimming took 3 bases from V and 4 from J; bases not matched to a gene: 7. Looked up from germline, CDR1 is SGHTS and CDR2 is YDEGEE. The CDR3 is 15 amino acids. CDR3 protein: CASSSGDSLNQPQHF. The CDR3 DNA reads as TGTGCCAGCAGCTCGGGGGACAGCTTGAATCAGCCCCAGCATTTT.

The CDR3 spells CASSLGAAGYPRGAKNIQYF. The CDR3, as DNA: TGCGCCAGCAGCTTGGGGGCAGCTGGATACCCCCGAGGGGCCAAAAACATTCAGTACTTC. The V call is TRBV5-1, the J call TRBJ2-4; TRBD2 is a possible D gene (5 bases). Germline V gives CDR1 SGHRS, CDR2 YFSETQ. The CDR3 length is 20 residues. V was cut by 0 bases and J by 1 base, with 23 bases left in between. Variable domain in full (rest from reference TRBV5-1 and TRBJ2-4): KAGVTQTPRYLIKTRGQQVTLSCSPISGHRSVSWYQQTPGQGLQFLFEYFSETQRNKGNFPGRFSGRQFSNSRSEMNVSTLELGDSALYLCASSLGAAGYPRGAKNIQYFGAGTRLSVL.

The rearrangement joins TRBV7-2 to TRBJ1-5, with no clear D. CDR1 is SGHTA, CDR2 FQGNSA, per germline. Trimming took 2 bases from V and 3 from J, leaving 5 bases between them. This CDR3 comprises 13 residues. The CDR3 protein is CASSLTDNQPQHF. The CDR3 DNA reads TGTGCCAGCAGCTTAACTGACAATCAGCCCCAGCATTTT.

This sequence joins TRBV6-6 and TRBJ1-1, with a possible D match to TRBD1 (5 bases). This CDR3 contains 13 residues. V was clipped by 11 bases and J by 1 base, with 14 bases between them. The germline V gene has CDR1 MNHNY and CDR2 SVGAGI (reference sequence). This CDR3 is CAAGGLKNTEAFF. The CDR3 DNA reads TGTGCCGCCGGGGGTCTCAAGAACACTGAAGCTTTCTTT.

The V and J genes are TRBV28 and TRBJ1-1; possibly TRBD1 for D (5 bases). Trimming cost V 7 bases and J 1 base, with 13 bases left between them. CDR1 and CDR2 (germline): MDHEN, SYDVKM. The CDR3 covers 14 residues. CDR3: CASTLSGANTEAFF. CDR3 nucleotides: TGTGCCAGCACATTGAGCGGGGCGAACACTGAAGCTTTCTTT.

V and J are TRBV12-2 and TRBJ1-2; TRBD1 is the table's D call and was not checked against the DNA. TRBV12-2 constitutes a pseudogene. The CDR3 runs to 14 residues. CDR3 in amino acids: CASRDDRGCYGYTF. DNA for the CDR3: TGTGCAAGTCGCGATGACAGGGGCTGCTATGGCTACACCTTC.

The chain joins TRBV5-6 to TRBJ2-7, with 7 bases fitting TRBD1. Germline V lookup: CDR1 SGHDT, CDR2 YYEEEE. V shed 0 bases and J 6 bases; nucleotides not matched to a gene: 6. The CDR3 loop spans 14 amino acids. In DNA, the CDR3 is TGTGCCAGCAGCTTGGAATGGGCAGGGGGCGAGCAGTACTTC. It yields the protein CASSLEWAGGEQYF.

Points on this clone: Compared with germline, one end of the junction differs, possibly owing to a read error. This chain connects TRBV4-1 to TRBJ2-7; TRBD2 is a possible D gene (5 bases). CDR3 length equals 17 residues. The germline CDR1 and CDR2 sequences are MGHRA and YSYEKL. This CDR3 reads CANSQDRGIVGLYEQYF. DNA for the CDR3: TGCGCCAACAGCCAAGATCGGGGTATAGTAGGCCTCTACGAGCAGTACTTC.

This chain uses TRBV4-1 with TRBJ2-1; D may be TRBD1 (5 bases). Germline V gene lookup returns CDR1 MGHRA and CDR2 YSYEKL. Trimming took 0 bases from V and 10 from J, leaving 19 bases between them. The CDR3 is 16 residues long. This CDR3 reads CASSQDRVGSRIEQFF. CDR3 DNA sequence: TGCGCCAGCAGCCAAGACAGGGTGGGGTCACGGATCGAGCAGTTCTTC.

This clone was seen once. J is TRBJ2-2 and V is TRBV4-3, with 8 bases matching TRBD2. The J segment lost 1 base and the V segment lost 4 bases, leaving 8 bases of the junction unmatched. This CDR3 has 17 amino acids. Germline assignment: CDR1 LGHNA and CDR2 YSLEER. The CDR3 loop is CASSRTSGSLNTGELFF. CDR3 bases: TGCGCCAGCAGCCGAACGAGCGGGAGTTTGAACACCGGGGAGCTGTTTTTT.

CDR3 sequence (DNA): TGTGCCAGCAGCCAGCCGCTTTCGGGGGGTCGTGGAAACACCATATATTTT. Protein sequence: CASSQPLSGGRGNTIYF. The chain is built from TRBV4-2 and TRBJ1-3, with TRBD1 as a possible D gene (5 bases). There are 17 residues in the CDR3. Trimming removed 3 bases from V and 3 bases from J, with 18 bases in between. Germline CDR1 reads LGHNA; CDR2 reads YNFKEQ.

CDR3 coding DNA: TGTGCCAGCAGTGCTATCCGGGACAGAAATCAGCCCCAGCATTTT. Protein sequence: CASSAIRDRNQPQHF. The chain uses TRBV6-5 and TRBJ1-5; 7 bases match TRBD1. After removal of 5 bases from V and 4 bases from J, the junction contained 8 bases not matched to a gene. The V gene's germline CDR1 is MNHEY and CDR2 SVGAGI. The CDR3 is 15 amino acids.

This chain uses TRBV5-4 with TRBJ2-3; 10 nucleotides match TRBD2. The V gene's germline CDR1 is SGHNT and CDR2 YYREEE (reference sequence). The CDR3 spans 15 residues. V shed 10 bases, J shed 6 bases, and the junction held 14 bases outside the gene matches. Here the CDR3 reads CAGDSAGGPSDTQYF. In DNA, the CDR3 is TGTGCCGGCGACTCAGCGGGAGGGCCGTCGGATACGCAGTATTTT.

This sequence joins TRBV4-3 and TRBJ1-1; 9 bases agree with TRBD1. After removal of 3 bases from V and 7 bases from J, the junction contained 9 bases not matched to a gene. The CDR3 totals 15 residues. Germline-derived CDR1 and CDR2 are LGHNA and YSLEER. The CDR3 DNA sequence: TGCGCCAGCAGCCAGGCCCCGGGACAGGGCGGTGAAGCTTTCTTT. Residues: CASSQAPGQGGEAFF.

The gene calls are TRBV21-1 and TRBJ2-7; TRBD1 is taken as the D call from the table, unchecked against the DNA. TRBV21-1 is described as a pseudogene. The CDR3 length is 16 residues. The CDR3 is CASSNGRDRDSYEQYF. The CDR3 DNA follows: TGTGCCAGCAGCAACGGGCGAGACAGGGACTCCTACGAGCAGTACTTC.

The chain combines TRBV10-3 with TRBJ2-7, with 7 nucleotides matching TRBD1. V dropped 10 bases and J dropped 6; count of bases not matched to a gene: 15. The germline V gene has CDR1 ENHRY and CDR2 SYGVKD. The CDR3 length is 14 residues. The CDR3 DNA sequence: TGTGCCACCCAGCCGACAGGGACGGTATCCGAGCAGTACTTC. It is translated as CATQPTGTVSEQYF.

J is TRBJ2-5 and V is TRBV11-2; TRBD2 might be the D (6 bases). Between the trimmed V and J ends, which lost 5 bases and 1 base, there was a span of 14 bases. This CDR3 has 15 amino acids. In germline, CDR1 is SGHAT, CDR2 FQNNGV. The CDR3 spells CASSRDSFLQETQYF. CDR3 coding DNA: TGTGCCAGCAGCCGGGACTCGTTCCTCCAAGAGACCCAGTACTTC.

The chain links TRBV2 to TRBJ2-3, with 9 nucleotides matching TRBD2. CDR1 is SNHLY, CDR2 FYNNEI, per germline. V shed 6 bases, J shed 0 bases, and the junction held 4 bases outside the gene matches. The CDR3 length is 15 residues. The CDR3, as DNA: TGTGCCAGCAGCCAAACTAGCGGGAGCACAGATACGCAGTATTTT. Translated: CASSQTSGSTDTQYF.

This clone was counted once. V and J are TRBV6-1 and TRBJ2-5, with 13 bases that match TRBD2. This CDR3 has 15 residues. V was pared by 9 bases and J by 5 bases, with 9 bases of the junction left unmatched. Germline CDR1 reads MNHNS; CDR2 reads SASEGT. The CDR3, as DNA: TGTGCCAGTAAATTAACTAGCGGGGGGGCCGAGACCCAGTACTTC. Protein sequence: CASKLTSGGAETQYF.

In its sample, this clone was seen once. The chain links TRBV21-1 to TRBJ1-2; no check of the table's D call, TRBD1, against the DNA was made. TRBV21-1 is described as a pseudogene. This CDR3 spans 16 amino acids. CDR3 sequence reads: CASSKAEQGANYGYTF. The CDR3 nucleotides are TGTGCCAGCAGCAAAGCGGAGCAGGGGGCTAACTATGGCTACACCTTC.

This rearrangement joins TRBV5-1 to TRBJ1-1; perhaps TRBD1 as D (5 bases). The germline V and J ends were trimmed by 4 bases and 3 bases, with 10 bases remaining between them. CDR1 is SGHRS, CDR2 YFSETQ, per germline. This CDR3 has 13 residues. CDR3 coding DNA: TGCGCCAGCAGCCCCCAGACAGACACTGAAGCTTTCTTT. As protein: CASSPQTDTEAFF.